A selection of T cell receptor beta chains follows, all from one sample in a study of blood T cell repertoires in COVID-19. Here immunoSEQ multiplex PCR was the method, and the copy in TCRdb shows in-frame clones only, minus some. The repertoire holds about 180,000 clones, 80% to 90% seen once, with approximately 12% in the top ten. Sequences were obtained from peripheral blood. The receptor source for this set is a woman of 80 years or more with COVID-19, enrolled during active disease. Both conserved end residues are part of each CDR3. D genes are given only for firm matches. Some rows have no size entry. The others give once, few or many, or a class for an expanded clone.

D gene,V gene,J gene,clone size,CDR3 protein,CDR3 DNA
TRBD1,TRBV24-1,TRBJ1-1,NA,CATSDSTGDTEAFF,TGTGCCACCAGTGACTCGACAGGGGACACTGAAGCTTTCTTT
NA,TRBV5-1,TRBJ2-7,NA,CASSLATGVAYEQYF,TGCGCCAGCAGCTTGGCCACGGGAGTGGCGTACGAGCAGTACTTC
NA,TRBV4-2,TRBJ1-3,NA,CASSPQGENTIYF,TGTGCCAGCAGCCCCCAAGGAGAAAACACCATATATTTT
TRBD1,TRBV28,TRBJ1-2,NA,CASSLGTVFYGYTF,TGTGCCAGCAGTTTGGGGACAGTGTTCTATGGCTACACCTTC
TRBD1,TRBV15,TRBJ1-2,NA,CATSTGQGGYGYTF,TGTGCCACCAGCACAGGACAGGGGGGTTATGGCTACACCTTC
TRBD1,TRBV7-7,TRBJ2-3,NA,CASNPRDRGTDTQYF,TGTGCTAGCAACCCGAGGGACAGGGGGACAGATACGCAGTATTTT
TRBD2,TRBV4-3,TRBJ2-1,NA,CASSQDFVAGGAQRYNEQFF,TGCGCCAGCAGCCAAGATTTTGTAGCGGGGGGGGCCCAAAGGTACAATGAGCAGTTCTTC
TRBD1,TRBV5-6,TRBJ1-5,NA,CASSDTGGGPNQPQHF,TGTGCCAGCAGCGATACAGGGGGGGGCCCCAATCAGCCCCAGCATTTT
TRBD1,TRBV4-2,TRBJ1-2,NA,CASSQRRGQGARSYGYTF,TGTGCCAGCAGCCAACGGAGAGGACAGGGGGCTAGGAGCTATGGCTACACCTTC
NA,TRBV5-1,TRBJ2-7,few,CASSRGAGDTYEQYF,TGCGCCAGCAGCCGGGGGGCAGGGGACACCTACGAGCAGTACTTC
TRBD1,TRBV6-5,TRBJ2-7,NA,CASSSTGGSEQYF,TGTGCCAGCAGTTCGACAGGGGGTAGCGAGCAGTACTTC
NA,TRBV4-2,TRBJ1-2,NA,CASSQVQGSFRGYTF,TGTGCCAGCAGCCAAGTTCAGGGGTCCTTTCGTGGCTACACCTTC
NA,TRBV4-1,TRBJ2-3,once,CASSQDRGYTQYF,TGCGCCAGCAGCCAAGACAGGGGTTATACGCAGTATTTT
NA,TRBV4-2,TRBJ2-7,NA,CASSQDRRGSYEQYF,TGTGCCAGCAGCCAAGATCGTCGGGGTTCCTACGAGCAGTACTTC
NA,TRBV6-5,TRBJ2-7,once,CASSFGRGNRQYF,TGTGCCAGCAGTTTCGGCAGGGGTAATAGGCAGTACTTC
NA,TRBV12-3/TRBV12-4,TRBJ2-2,NA,CASSPNTGELFF,TGTGCCAGCAGCCCTAACACCGGGGAGCTGTTTTTT
NA,TRBV7-2,TRBJ2-5,once,CASSFGWETQYF,TGTGCCAGCAGCTTCGGTTGGGAGACCCAGTACTTC
TRBD1,TRBV19,TRBJ2-2,NA,CASREGTGVTGELFF,TGTGCCAGTAGGGAGGGGACAGGCGTTACCGGGGAGCTGTTTTTT
NA,TRBV7-9,TRBJ2-1,NA,CASSVASSYNEQFF,TGTGCCAGCAGCGTAGCGAGTTCGTACAATGAGCAGTTCTTC
TRBD2,TRBV4-2,TRBJ2-3,NA,CASSQDFTRASGGADTQYF,TGTGCCAGCAGCCAAGATTTCACTCGGGCTAGCGGGGGGGCAGATACGCAGTATTTT